Listed below are T cell receptor beta chains from one sample, sequenced in a study of monozygotic twins with inflammatory bowel disease. TCRdb re-called the 5' RACE reads and catalogs CDR3 proteins one per entry, DNA excluded. This sample's clone table lists around 210,000 distinct CDR3 sequences. Sequencing was performed on blood. All receptors derive from a human donor with ulcerative colitis or Crohn's disease, or a healthy co-twin of an affected twin (not recorded which). CDR3s include the opening cysteine and the closing phenylalanine or tryptophan. Each record gives: J gene, V gene, CDR3 protein.

>TRBJ1-2|TRBV5-6
CASSFTGRTNYGYTF
>TRBJ2-1|TRBV30
CAWSVMLDEQFF
>TRBJ2-7|TRBV6-5
CASSYTGAQKISTEQYF
>TRBJ2-2|TRBV27
CASSMDRGEAGELFF
>TRBJ1-5|TRBV30
CAWSVEGFGPQHF
>TRBJ2-5|TRBV12-3/TRBV12-4
CASSSWTSPQETQYF
>TRBJ2-5|TRBV5-6
CASSLNGGAEETQYF
>TRBJ2-7|TRBV6-2/TRBV6-3
CASSRSLESSYEQYF
>TRBJ1-2|TRBV4-3
CASSQDRANYGYTF
>TRBJ1-2|TRBV4-1
CASSQSDGSYGYTF
>TRBJ2-7|TRBV30
CALRQNSYEQYF
>TRBJ2-7|TRBV6-1
CASSRQGTSLEQYF
>TRBJ2-5|TRBV7-2
CASRAWGETQYF
>TRBJ2-7|TRBV6-5
CASTLGQGALMFF
>TRBJ2-7|TRBV5-4
CASSLGSAGSYEQYF
>TRBJ1-2|TRBV4-1
CASSRWGAAAGQKYGYTF
>TRBJ2-3|TRBV20-1
CSAQARTQGSDTQYF
>TRBJ1-3|TRBV6-1
CASSTGREAGNTIYF
>TRBJ2-7|TRBV9
CASSAQQGAQDSYEQYF
>TRBJ1-1|TRBV28
CASSLPGQLIMNTEAFF
>TRBJ2-5|TRBV18
CASSPRDYQETQYF
>TRBJ2-2|TRBV29-1
CSVVEGARNTGELFF
>TRBJ2-7|TRBV20-1
CSAPRPVGEEYEQYF
>TRBJ1-5|TRBV6-2/TRBV6-3
CASKFRSRTGSNQHQHF
>TRBJ2-1|TRBV6-2/TRBV6-3
CASSLTSGYNEQFF
>TRBJ2-5|TRBV7-9
CASSPPGKGQETQYF
>TRBJ2-7|TRBV18
CASSDQIYEQYF
>TRBJ1-1|TRBV6-1
CASSEQIGTEAFF
>TRBJ2-3|TRBV5-1
CASSLPGQGSDTQYF
>TRBJ2-1|TRBV20-1
CSARDRGGLAGVLYNEQFF
>TRBJ1-6|TRBV7-1
CASSSRTARSPLHF
>TRBJ1-1|TRBV6-2/TRBV6-3
CASRLGQPLNTEAFF